A single TCR beta chain is shown here with its context. The record originates from a study of blood T cells in healthy people across ages. Combining a sample-barcoded 5' primer with a J-beta primer mix, a second PCR ran for roughly 6 to 12 cycles. TCRdb independently ran MiXCR on the 5' RACE reads; one entry per CDR3 protein. The table lists 500,000 to 650,000 distinct CDR3 sequences, about 26% of them singletons. These same records also appear under a second study, on T cells of mothers and their children.

Sequencing was carried out using blood. The TCR was taken from a boy between 2 and 10 years old in good health.

As DNA, the CDR3 is TGCAGTGCTAGAAATCAGGGCAACTACAATGAGCAGTTCTTC. Translated: CSARNQGNYNEQFF. This chain joins TRBV20-1 and TRBJ2-1; D may be TRBD1 (5 bases). V gave up 2 bases and J gave up 3 bases, with 11 bases separating them. The CDR3 runs to 14 residues. Germline assignment: CDR1 DFQATT and CDR2 SNEGSKA (reference sequence).